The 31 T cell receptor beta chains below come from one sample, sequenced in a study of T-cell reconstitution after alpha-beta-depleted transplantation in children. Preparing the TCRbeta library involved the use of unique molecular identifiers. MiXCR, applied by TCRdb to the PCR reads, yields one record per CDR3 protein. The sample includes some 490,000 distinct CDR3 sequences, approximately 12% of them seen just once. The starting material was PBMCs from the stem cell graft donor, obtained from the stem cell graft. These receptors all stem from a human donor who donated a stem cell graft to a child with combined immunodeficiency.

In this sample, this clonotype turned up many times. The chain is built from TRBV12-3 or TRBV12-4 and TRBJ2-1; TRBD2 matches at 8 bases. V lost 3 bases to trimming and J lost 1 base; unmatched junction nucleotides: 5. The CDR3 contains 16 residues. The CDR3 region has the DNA TGTGCCAGCAGTTTGGGGCGGGGGGCGTCCTACAATGAGCAGTTCTTC. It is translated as CASSLGRGASYNEQFF.

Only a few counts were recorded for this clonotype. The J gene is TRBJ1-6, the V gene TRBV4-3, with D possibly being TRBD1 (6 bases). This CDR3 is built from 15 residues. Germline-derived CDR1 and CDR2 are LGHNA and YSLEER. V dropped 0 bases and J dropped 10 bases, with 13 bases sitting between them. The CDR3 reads CASSQDMDRRSPLHF. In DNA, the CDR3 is TGCGCCAGCAGCCAAGATATGGACAGACGGTCACCCCTCCACTTT.

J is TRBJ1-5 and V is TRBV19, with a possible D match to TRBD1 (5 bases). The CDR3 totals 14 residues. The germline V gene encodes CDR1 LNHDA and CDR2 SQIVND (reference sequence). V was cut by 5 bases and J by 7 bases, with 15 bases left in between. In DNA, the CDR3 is TGTGCCAGTAGTGCAACAGGTTCCTGGCAGCCCCAGCATTTT. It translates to CASSATGSWQPQHF.

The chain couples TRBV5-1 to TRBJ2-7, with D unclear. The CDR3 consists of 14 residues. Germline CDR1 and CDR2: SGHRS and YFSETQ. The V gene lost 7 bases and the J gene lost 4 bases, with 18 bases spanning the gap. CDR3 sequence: CASSSKEPSYEQYF. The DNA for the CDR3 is TGCGCCAGCTCGTCGAAGGAGCCCTCGTACGAGCAGTACTTC. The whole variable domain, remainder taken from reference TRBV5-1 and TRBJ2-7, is KAGVTQTPRYLIKTRGQQVTLSCSPISGHRSVSWYQQTPGQGLQFLFEYFSETQRNKGNFPGRFSGRQFSNSRSEMNVSTLELGDSALYLCASSSKEPSYEQYFGPGTRLTVT.

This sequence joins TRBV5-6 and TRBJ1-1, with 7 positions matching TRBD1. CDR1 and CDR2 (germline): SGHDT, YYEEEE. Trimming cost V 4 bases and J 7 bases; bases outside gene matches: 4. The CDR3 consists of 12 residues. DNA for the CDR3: TGTGCCAGCAGCGGCACAGGGGTTGAAGCTTTCTTT. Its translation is CASSGTGVEAFF.

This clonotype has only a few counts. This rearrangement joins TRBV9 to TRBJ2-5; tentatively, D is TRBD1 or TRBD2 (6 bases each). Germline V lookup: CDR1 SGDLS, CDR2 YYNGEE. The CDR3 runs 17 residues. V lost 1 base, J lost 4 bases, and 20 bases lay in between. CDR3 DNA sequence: TGTGCCAGCAGCGTAAGGGGGGTGGAAGCCATACGAGAGACCCAGTACTTC. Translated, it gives CASSVRGVEAIRETQYF. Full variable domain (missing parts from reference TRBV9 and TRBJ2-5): DSGVTQTPKHLITATGQRVTLRCSPRSGDLSVYWYQQSLDQGLQFLIQYYNGEERAKGNILERFSAQQFPDLHSELNLSSLELGDSALYFCASSVRGVEAIRETQYFGPGTRLLVL.

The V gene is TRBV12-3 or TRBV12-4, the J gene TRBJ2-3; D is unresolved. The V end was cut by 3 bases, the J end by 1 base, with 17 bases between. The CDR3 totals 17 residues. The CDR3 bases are TGTGCCAGCAGTTTCTCCCGACTCCCCGGCCGCACAGATACGCAGTATTTT. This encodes CASSFSRLPGRTDTQYF.

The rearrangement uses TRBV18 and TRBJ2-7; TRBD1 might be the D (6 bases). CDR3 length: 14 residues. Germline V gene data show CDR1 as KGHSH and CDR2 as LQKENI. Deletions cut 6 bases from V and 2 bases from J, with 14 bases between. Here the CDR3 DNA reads TGTGCCAGCTCGGGCACAGGGCCTCCCTACGAGCAGTACTTC. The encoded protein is CASSGTGPPYEQYF.

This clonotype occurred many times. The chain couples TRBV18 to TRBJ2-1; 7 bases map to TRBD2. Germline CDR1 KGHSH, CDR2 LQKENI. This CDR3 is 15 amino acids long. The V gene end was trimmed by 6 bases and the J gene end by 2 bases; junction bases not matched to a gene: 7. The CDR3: CASSPTSGTYNEQFF. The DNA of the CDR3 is TGTGCCAGCTCCCCTACCAGCGGGACCTACAATGAGCAGTTCTTC.

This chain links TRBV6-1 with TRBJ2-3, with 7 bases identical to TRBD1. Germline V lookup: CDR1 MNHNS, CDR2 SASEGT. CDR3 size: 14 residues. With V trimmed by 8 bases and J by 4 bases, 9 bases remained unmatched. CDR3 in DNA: TGTGCCAGCGATCAGGGGGTCGGTGCAGATACGCAGTATTTT. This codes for CASDQGVGADTQYF.

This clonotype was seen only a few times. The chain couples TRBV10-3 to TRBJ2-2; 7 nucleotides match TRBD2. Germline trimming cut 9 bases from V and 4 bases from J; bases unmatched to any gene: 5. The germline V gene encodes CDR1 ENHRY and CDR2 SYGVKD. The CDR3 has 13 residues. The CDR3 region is CAMISGATGELFF. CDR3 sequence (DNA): TGTGCCATGATCAGCGGGGCCACCGGGGAGCTGTTTTTT.

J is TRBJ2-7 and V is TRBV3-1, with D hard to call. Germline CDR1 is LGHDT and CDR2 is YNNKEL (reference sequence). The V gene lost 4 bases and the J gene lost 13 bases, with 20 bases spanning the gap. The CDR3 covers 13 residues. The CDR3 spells CASSLNILDAVYF. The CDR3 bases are TGTGCCAGCAGCCTCAATATCCTTGACGCGGTATACTTC.

The CDR3 DNA follows: TGTGCCAGCAGTCGCCATTTCGATACCCTCCACTTT. It encodes CASSRHFDTLHF. J is TRBJ1-6 and V is TRBV25-1; no clear D. Per the germline V gene, CDR1 is MGHDK and CDR2 is SYGVNS. The CDR3 totals 12 residues. Trimming shortened V by 5 bases and J by 14 bases, and 13 bases separated the two germline ends.

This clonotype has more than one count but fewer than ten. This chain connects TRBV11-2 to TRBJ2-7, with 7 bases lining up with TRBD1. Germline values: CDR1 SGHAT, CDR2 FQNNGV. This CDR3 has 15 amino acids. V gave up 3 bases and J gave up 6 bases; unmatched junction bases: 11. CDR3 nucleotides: TGTGCCAGCAGCTTCAGGGGGTCGGAGGTGAGCGAGCAGTACTTC. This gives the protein CASSFRGSEVSEQYF. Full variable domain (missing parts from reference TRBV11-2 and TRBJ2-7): EAGVAQSPRYKIIEKRQSVAFWCNPISGHATLYWYQQILGQGPKLLIQFQNNGVVDDSQLPKDRFSAERLKGVDSTLKIQPAKLEDSAVYLCASSFRGSEVSEQYFGPGTRLTVT.

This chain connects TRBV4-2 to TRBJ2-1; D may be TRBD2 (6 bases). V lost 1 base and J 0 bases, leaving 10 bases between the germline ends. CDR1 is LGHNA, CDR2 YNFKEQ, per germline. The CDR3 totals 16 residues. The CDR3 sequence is CASSQVGGSSYNEQFF. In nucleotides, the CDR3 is TGTGCCAGCAGCCAAGTAGGAGGGAGCTCCTACAATGAGCAGTTCTTC.

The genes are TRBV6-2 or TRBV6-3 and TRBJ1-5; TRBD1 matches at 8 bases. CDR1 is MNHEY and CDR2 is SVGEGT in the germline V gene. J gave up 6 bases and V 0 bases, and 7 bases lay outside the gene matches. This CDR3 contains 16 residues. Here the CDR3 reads CASSYSPGGEGQPQHF. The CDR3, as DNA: TGTGCCAGCAGTTACTCCCCAGGGGGCGAGGGTCAGCCCCAGCATTTT.

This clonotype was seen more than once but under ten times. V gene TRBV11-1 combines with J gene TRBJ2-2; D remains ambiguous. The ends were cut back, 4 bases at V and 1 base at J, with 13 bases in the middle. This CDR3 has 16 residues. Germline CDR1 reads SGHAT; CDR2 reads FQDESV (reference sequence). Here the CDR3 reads CASSSVYRGNTGELFF. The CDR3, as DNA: TGTGCCAGCAGCTCTGTATACCGAGGGAACACCGGGGAGCTGTTTTTT.

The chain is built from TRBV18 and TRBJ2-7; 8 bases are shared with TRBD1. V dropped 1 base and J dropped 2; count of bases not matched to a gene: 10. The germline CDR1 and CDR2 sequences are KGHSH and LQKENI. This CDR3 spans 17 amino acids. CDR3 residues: CASSPLIPTGDTYEQYF. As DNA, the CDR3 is TGTGCCAGCTCACCACTCATTCCGACAGGGGACACCTACGAGCAGTACTTC. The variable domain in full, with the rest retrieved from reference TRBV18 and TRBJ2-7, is NAGVMQNPRHLVRRRGQEARLRCSPMKGHSHVYWYRQLPEEGLKFMVYLQKENIIDESGMPKERFSAEFPKEGPSILRIQQVVRGDSAAYFCASSPLIPTGDTYEQYFGPGTRLTVT.

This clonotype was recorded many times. The CDR3 DNA is TGTGCCAGCAGCCCCCTTGAAGGGGAGACCCAGTACTTC. Residues: CASSPLEGETQYF. The V and J genes are TRBV11-3 and TRBJ2-5; no clear D. V was cut by 5 bases and J by 5 bases, with 12 bases left in between. This CDR3 is built from 13 residues. The germline V gene has CDR1 SGHNT and CDR2 YENEEA.

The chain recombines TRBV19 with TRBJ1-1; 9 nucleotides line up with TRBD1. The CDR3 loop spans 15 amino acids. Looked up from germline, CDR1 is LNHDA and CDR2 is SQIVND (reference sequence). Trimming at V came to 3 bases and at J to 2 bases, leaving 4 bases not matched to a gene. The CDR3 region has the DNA TGTGCCAGTAGTATTATGGGACAGGGAAACACTGAAGCTTTCTTT. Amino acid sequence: CASSIMGQGNTEAFF.

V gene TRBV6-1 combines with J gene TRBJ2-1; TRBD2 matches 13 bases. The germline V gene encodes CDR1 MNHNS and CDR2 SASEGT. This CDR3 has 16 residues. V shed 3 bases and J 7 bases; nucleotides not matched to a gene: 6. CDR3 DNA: TGTGCCAGCAGTGACGCCGGGACTAGCGGGAAAAATGAGCAGTTCTTC. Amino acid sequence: CASSDAGTSGKNEQFF.

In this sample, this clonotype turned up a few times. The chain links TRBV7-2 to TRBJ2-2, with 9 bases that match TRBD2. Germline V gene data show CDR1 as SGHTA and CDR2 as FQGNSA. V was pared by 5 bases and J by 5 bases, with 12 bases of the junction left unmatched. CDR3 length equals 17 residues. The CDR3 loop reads CASSGHDSGRRTGELFF. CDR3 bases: TGTGCCAGCAGCGGACACGATAGCGGGAGACGAACCGGGGAGCTGTTTTTT.

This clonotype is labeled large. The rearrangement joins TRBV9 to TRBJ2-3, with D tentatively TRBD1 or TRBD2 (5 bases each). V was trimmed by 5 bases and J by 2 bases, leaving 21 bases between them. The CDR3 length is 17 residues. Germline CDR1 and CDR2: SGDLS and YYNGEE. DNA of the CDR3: TGTGCCAGCAGTCTAGAAATCGGGGCCGCCTCCACAGATACGCAGTATTTT. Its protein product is CASSLEIGAASTDTQYF.

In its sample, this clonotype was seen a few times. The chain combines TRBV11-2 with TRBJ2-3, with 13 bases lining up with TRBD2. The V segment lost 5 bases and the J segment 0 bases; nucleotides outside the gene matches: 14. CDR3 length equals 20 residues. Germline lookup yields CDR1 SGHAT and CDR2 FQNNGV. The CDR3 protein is CASSPRLAGGTPPSTDTQYF. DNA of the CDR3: TGTGCCAGCAGCCCTAGACTAGCGGGGGGAACCCCACCTAGCACAGATACGCAGTATTTT.

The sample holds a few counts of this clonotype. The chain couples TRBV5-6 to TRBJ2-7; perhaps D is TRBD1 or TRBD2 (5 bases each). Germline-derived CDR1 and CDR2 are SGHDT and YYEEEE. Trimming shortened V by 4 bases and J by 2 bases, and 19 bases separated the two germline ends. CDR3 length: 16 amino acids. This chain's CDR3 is CASSPYRLGATYEQYF. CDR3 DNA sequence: TGTGCCAGCAGCCCTTACAGACTCGGGGCGACCTACGAGCAGTACTTC.

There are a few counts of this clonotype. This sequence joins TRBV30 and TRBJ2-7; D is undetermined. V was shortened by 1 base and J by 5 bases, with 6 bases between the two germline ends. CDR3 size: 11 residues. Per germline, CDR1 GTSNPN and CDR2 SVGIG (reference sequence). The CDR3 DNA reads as TGTGCCTGGAGTGGCCGCCACGAGCAGTACTTC. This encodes CAWSGRHEQYF.

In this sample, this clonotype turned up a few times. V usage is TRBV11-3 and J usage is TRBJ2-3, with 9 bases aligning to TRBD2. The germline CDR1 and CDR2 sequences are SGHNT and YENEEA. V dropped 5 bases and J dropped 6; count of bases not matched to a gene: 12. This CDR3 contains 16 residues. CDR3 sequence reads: CASSVSSGASMDTQYF. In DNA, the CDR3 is TGTGCCAGCAGCGTCTCTAGCGGGGCCTCGATGGATACGCAGTATTTT.

The CDR3 loop reads CSARGVRPGAEYGYTF. The CDR3 bases are TGCAGTGCTAGAGGAGTCCGGCCGGGGGCCGAGTATGGCTACACCTTC. The V call is TRBV20-1, the J call TRBJ1-2; possibly TRBD1 for D (6 bases). The V end lost 1 base, the J end lost 5 bases, and 20 bases lay between the germline ends. Germline values: CDR1 DFQATT, CDR2 SNEGSKA (reference sequence). The CDR3 is 16 amino acids.

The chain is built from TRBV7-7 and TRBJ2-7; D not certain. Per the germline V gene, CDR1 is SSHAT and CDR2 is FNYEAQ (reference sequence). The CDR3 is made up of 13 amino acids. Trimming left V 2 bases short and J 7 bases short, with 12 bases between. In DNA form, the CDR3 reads TGTGCCAGCAGCTTATCGGCTTACAGAGAGCAGTACTTC. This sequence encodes CASSLSAYREQYF.

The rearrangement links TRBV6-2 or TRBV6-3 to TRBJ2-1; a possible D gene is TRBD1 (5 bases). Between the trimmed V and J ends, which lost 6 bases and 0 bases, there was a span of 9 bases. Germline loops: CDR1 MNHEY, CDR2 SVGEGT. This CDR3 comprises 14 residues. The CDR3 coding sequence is TGTGCCAGCAGGAACCAGGGCTCCTACAATGAGCAGTTCTTC. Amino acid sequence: CASRNQGSYNEQFF.

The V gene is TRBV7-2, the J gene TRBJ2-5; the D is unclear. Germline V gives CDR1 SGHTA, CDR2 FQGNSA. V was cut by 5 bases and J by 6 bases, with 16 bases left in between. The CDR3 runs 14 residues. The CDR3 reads CASSARLDLQTQYF. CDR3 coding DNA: TGTGCCAGCAGCGCCAGGTTAGACTTGCAGACCCAGTACTTC.